This TCR beta chain derives from a study of human T cells and chemical hapten exposure. Across the whole study: Enrolled patients were predominantly female and had alopecia areata, totalis or universalis. Slight differences in pooled library volume were the main source of varying TCR yields across samples.

TCRdb called the RACE reads again in MiXCR, with one record for every CDR3 protein. The data contain roughly 38,000 distinct CDR3 sequences, under 15% of them singletons. This clonotype was picked up many times. Time point defined: pre-sensitization, week 0. Treatment defined: therapeutic diphenylcyclopropenone sensitization with weekly scalp DPC. It was unfractionated whole blood from which total RNA was extracted. V was trimmed by 6 bases and J by 3 bases, leaving 17 bases between them. CDR1 is MNHEY, CDR2 SVGEGT, per germline. This CDR3 spans 16 amino acids. The specimen was whole blood, collected in connection with sensitization to the hapten diphenylcyclopropenone (DPC). The source of this sequence is a woman between 25 and 40 years old with alopecia areata. Some clones in this sample may be carry-over from other donors' samples. V gene TRBV6-2 or TRBV6-3 combines with J gene TRBJ2-2; TRBD1 or TRBD2 may be the D gene (5 bases each). The CDR3 sequence: CASSPWDQGDTGELFF. DNA of the CDR3: TGTGCCAGCAGCCCTTGGGACCAGGGCGACACCGGGGAGCTGTTTTTT.